This T cell receptor (beta chain) was identified during a study of cytomegalovirus exposure and HLA in healthy donors. Only a few counts were recorded for this clone. The antigen is undetermined. Study results and limitations: In a later analysis, V- and J-gene trimming of beta chains associated with a DCLRE1C missense variant, replicated independently.

The PCR had 60 Vbeta and 13 Jbeta primers. Data came from immunoSEQ multiplex PCR; TCRdb stores just in-frame clones and leaves some out. Altogether approximately 130,000 clones are present, roughly 86% being singletons, with the ten largest covering roughly 1.8%. The CDR3 covers 19 residues. Germline CDR1 is LGHNA and CDR2 is YNFKEQ. Trimming removed 4 bases from V and 7 bases from J; junction bases left unmatched: 18. The chain employs TRBV4-2 and TRBJ2-2, with TRBD2 identical over 10 bases. This TCR was sampled from a man aged 18 to 29 in good health and CMV-seronegative. Sample: PBMCs. The CDR3 DNA is TGTGCCAGCAGCCGGCAAGAGGGAAATAGCGGGGGGACGGGCGGGGAGCTGTTTTTT. This encodes CASSRQEGNSGGTGGELFF.